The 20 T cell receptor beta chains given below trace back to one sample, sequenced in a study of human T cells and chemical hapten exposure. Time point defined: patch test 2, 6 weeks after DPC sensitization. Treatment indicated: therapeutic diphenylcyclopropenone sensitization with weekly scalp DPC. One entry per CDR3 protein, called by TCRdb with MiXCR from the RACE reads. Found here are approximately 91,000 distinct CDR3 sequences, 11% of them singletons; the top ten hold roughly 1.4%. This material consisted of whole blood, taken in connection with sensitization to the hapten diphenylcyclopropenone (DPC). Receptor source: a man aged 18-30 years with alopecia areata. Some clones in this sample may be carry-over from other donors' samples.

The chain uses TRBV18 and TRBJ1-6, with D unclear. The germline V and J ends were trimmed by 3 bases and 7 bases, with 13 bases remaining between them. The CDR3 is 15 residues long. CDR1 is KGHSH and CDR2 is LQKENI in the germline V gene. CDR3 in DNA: TGTGCCAGCTCACCGCCGGGGTTCCTAAATTCACCCCTCCACTTT. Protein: CASSPPGFLNSPLHF. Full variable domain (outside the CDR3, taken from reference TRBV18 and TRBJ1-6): NAGVMQNPRHLVRRRGQEARLRCSPMKGHSHVYWYRQLPEEGLKFMVYLQKENIIDESGMPKERFSAEFPKEGPSILRIQQVVRGDSAAYFCASSPPGFLNSPLHFGNGTRLTVT.

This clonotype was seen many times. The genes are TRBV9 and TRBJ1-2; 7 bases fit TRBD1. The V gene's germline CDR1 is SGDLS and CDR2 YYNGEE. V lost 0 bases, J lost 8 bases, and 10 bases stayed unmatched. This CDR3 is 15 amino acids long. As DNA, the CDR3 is TGTGCCAGCAGCGTAGCTCGTGACAGGGTGAGAGGCTACACCTTC. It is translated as CASSVARDRVRGYTF.

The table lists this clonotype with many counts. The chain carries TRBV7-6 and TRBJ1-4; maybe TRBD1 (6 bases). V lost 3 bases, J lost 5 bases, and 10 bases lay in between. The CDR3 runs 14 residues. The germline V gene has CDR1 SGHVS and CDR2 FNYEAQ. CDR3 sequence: CASSFRGGNEKLFF. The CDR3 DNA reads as TGTGCCAGCAGCTTCAGGGGAGGGAATGAAAAACTGTTTTTT.

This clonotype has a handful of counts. CDR3 sequence (DNA): TGCAGTGCTAGCGCTGACAGGGGGAATTCACCCCTCCACTTT. Translated, it gives CSASADRGNSPLHF. The chain uses TRBV20-1 and TRBJ1-6; 9 nucleotides match TRBD1. Germline loops: CDR1 DFQATT, CDR2 SNEGSKA (reference sequence). The V gene end was trimmed by 3 bases and the J gene end by 7 bases; junction bases not matched to a gene: 4. CDR3 length: 14 amino acids.

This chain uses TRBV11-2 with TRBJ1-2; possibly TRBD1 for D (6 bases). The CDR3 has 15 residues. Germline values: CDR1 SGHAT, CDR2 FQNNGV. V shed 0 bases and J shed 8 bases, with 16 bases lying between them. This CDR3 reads CASSLDLQGGSGYTF. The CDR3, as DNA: TGTGCCAGCAGCTTAGACCTACAGGGCGGTTCAGGCTACACCTTC.

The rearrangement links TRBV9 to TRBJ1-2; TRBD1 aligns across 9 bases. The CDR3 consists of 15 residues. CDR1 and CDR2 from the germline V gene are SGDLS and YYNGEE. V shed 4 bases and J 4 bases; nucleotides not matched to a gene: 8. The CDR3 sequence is CASSNQGTGPYGYTF. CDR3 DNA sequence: TGTGCCAGCAGCAACCAGGGGACAGGGCCCTATGGCTACACCTTC. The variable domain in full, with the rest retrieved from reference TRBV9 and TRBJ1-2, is DSGVTQTPKHLITATGQRVTLRCSPRSGDLSVYWYQQSLDQGLQFLIQYYNGEERAKGNILERFSAQQFPDLHSELNLSSLELGDSALYFCASSNQGTGPYGYTFGSGTRLTVV.

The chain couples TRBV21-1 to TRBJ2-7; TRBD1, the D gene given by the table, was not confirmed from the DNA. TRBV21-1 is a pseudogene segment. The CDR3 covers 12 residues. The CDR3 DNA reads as TGTGCCAGCAGGACGGGGCTCTACGAGCAGTACGTC. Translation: CASRTGLYEQYV.

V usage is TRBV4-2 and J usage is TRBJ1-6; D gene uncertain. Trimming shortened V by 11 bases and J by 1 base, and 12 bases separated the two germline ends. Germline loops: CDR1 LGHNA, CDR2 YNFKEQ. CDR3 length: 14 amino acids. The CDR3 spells CAGSMGSYNSPLHF. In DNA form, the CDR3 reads TGTGCCGGAAGCATGGGGTCCTATAATTCACCCCTCCACTTT.

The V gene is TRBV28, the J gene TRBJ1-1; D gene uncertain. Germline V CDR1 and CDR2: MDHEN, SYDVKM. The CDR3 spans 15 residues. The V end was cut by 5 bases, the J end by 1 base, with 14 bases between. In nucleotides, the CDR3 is TGTGCCAGCAGTCTGCCGACAAGTACGAACACTGAAGCTTTCTTT. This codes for CASSLPTSTNTEAFF. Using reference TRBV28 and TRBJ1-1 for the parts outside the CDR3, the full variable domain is DVKVTQSSRYLVKRTGEKVFLECVQDMDHENMFWYRQDPGLGLRLIYFSYDVKMKEKGDIPEGYSVSREKKERFSLILESASTNQTSMYLCASSLPTSTNTEAFFGQGTRLTVV.

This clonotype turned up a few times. CDR3 sequence reads: CASSVALDSSTEAFF. CDR3 nucleotide sequence: TGTGCCAGCAGCGTAGCTTTGGATTCTAGCACTGAAGCTTTCTTT. The V gene is TRBV9, the J gene TRBJ1-1; unclear D gene. The ends were cut back, 0 bases at V and 4 bases at J, with 13 bases in the middle. The CDR3 length is 15 residues. Germline CDR1 reads SGDLS; CDR2 reads YYNGEE.

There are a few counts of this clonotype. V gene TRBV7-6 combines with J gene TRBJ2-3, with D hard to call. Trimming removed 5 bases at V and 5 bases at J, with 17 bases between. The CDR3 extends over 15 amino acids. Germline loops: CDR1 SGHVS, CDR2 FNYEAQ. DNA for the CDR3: TGTGCCAGCAGCGATTCCCTCTCGCAGAAAGATACGCAGTATTTT. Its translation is CASSDSLSQKDTQYF.

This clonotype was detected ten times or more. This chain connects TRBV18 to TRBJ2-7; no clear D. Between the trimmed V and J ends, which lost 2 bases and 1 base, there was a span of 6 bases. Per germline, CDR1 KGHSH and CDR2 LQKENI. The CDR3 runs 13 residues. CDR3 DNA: TGTGCCAGCTCACCAGCCAGGTCCTACGAGCAGTACTTC. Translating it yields CASSPARSYEQYF.

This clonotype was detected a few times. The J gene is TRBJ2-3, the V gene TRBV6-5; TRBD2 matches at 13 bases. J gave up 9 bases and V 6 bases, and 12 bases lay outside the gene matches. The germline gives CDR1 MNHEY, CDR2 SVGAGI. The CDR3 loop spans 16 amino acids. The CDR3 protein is CASSRTSGGVLKTQYF. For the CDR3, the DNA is TGTGCCAGCAGCCGGACTAGCGGGGGCGTGTTGAAGACGCAGTATTTT.

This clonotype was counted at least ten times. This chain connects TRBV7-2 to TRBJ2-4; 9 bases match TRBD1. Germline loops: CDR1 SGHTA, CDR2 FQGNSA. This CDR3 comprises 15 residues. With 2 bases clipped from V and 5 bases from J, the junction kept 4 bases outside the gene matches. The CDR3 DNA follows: TGTGCCAGCAGCTTACCACAGGGGGCGGAAAACATTCAGTACTTC. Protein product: CASSLPQGAENIQYF.

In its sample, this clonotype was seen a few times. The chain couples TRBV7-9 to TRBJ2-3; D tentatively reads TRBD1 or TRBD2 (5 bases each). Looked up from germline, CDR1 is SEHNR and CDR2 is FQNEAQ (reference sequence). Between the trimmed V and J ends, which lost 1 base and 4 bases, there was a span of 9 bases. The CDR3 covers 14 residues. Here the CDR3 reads CASSLVGAADTQYF. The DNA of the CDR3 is TGTGCCAGCAGCTTAGTCGGGGCGGCAGATACGCAGTATTTT.

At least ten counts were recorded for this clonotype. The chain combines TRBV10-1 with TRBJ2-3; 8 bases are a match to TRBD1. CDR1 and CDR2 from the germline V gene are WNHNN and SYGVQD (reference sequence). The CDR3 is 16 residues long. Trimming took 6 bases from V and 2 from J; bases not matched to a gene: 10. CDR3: CASSSRWGQDTDTQYF. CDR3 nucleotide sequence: TGCGCCAGCAGCTCAAGGTGGGGACAGGACACAGATACGCAGTATTTT.

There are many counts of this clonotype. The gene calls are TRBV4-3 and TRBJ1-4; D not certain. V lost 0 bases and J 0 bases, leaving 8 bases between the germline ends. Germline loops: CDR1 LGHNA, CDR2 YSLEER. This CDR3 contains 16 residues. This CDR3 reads CASSQDAPSTNEKLFF. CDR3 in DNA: TGCGCCAGCAGCCAAGATGCCCCTTCAACTAATGAAAAACTGTTTTTT.

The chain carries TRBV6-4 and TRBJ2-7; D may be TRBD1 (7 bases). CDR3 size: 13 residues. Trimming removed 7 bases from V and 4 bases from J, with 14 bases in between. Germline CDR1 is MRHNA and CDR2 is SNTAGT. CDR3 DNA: TGTGCCAGCAAAGGCAGGGGGACTTACGAGCAGTACGTC. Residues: CASKGRGTYEQYV.

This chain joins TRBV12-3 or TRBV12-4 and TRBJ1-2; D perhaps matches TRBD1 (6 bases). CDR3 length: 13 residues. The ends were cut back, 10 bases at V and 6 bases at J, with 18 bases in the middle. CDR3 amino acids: CAIRSTGADGYTF. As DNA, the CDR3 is TGTGCCATCAGGAGCACGGGGGCGGATGGCTACACCTTC.

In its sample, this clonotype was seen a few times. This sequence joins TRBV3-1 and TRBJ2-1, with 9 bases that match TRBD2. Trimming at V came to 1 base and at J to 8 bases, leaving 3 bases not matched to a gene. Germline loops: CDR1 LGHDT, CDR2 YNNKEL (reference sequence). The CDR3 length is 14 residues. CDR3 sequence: CASSQGGGADEQFF. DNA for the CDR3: TGTGCCAGCAGCCAAGGCGGGGGGGCCGATGAGCAGTTCTTC.